Listed below are T cell receptor beta chains from one sample, sequenced in a study of Graves' ophthalmopathy and Graves' hyperthyroidism. Via MiXCR, TCRdb re-called the multiplex PCR reads, giving one row per CDR3 protein. The sample shows over 500,000 distinct CDR3 sequences, over 20% of them seen only once. The sample consisted of peripheral blood. Receptor source: a woman aged 18 to 35 with stable Graves' hyperthyroidism. Some clones in this sample may be carry-over from other donors' samples. CDR3s include the opening cysteine and the closing phenylalanine or tryptophan. D genes are given only for firm matches. Size is stated for part of the rows, as once, few or many counts, or as a class when the clone is expanded.

v_call: TRBV6-5
j_call: TRBJ2-6
clone_size: many
cdr3_length: 17
d_call: NA
cdr3_nt: TGTGCCAGCAGTTACGGCACGCCGAGCTCTGGGGCCAACGTCCTGACTTTC
cdr3_aa: CASSYGTPSSGANVLTF

v_call: TRBV20-1
j_call: TRBJ1-1
clone_size: few
cdr3_length: 12
d_call: NA
cdr3_nt: TGCAGTGCGACCCACCCGCTCACTGAAGCTTTCTTT
cdr3_aa: CSATHPLTEAFF

v_call: TRBV7-2
j_call: TRBJ2-5
clone_size: once
cdr3_length: 15
d_call: TRBD2
cdr3_nt: TGCGCCAGCAGCTTAGTTCGGGCGGGGGTAGAGACCAAGTACTTC
cdr3_aa: CASSLVRAGVETKYF

v_call: TRBV24-1
j_call: TRBJ1-1
clone_size: NA
cdr3_length: 16
d_call: NA
cdr3_nt: TGTGCCACCAGTGAACCCCCCCGAGAGGGGAGAACTGAAGCTTTCTTT
cdr3_aa: CATSEPPREGRTEAFF

v_call: TRBV29-1
j_call: TRBJ1-5
clone_size: many
cdr3_length: 13
d_call: NA
cdr3_nt: TGCAGCGTGACAGGTCTCGGCAATCAGCCCCAGCATTTT
cdr3_aa: CSVTGLGNQPQHF

v_call: TRBV7-3
j_call: TRBJ1-1
clone_size: many
cdr3_length: 14
d_call: NA
cdr3_nt: TGTGCCAGCAGGCGGGGAGGGTCGAGCACTGAAGCTTTCTTT
cdr3_aa: CASRRGGSSTEAFF

v_call: TRBV2
j_call: TRBJ2-7
clone_size: NA
cdr3_length: 15
d_call: NA
cdr3_nt: TGTGCCAGCAGTGAACTTTATCCGAGCTCCTACGAGCAGTACTTC
cdr3_aa: CASSELYPSSYEQYF

v_call: TRBV5-5
j_call: TRBJ2-7
clone_size: many
cdr3_length: 15
d_call: TRBD2
cdr3_nt: TGTGCCAGCAAGGTGACTAGCGGGAGCTCCTACGAGCAGTACTTC
cdr3_aa: CASKVTSGSSYEQYF

v_call: TRBV4-3
j_call: TRBJ1-2
clone_size: NA
cdr3_length: 14
d_call: NA
cdr3_nt: TGCGCCAGCAGCCAAGTAGGCTCAGGGCGAGGCTACACCTTC
cdr3_aa: CASSQVGSGRGYTF

v_call: TRBV20-1
j_call: TRBJ1-1
clone_size: NA
cdr3_length: 12
d_call: NA
cdr3_nt: TGCAGTGCTAGAGAGGGGGCTGCTGAAGCTTTCTTT
cdr3_aa: CSAREGAAEAFF

v_call: TRBV6-1
j_call: TRBJ1-5
clone_size: many
cdr3_length: 13
d_call: NA
cdr3_nt: TGTGCCAGCAGTGAAGAGCCTTGGGGGCCCCAGCATTTT
cdr3_aa: CASSEEPWGPQHF

v_call: TRBV7-3
j_call: TRBJ2-2
clone_size: many
cdr3_length: 14
d_call: NA
cdr3_nt: TGTGCCAGCAGCCTTTCTGAGGGGACCGGGGAGCTGTTTTTT
cdr3_aa: CASSLSEGTGELFF

v_call: TRBV19
j_call: TRBJ1-5
clone_size: few
cdr3_length: 17
d_call: TRBD1
cdr3_nt: TGTGCAACGAAGCCGGGACAGGGGGGGTATAGCAATCAGCCCCAGCATTTT
cdr3_aa: CATKPGQGGYSNQPQHF

v_call: TRBV20-1
j_call: TRBJ2-2
clone_size: many
cdr3_length: 15
d_call: TRBD1
cdr3_nt: TGCAGTGCCCCAGATCCGGGACAGTCCACCGGGGAGCTGTTTTTT
cdr3_aa: CSAPDPGQSTGELFF

v_call: TRBV6-5
j_call: TRBJ1-5
clone_size: many
cdr3_length: 15
d_call: NA
cdr3_nt: TGTGCCAGCAGTTCCGACGGGTATAGCAATCAGCCCCAGCATTTT
cdr3_aa: CASSSDGYSNQPQHF

v_call: TRBV5-1
j_call: TRBJ2-4
clone_size: many
cdr3_length: 14
d_call: NA
cdr3_nt: TGCGCCAGCAGCCCACAGTCCCAGGGGCCCATTCAGTACTTC
cdr3_aa: CASSPQSQGPIQYF

v_call: TRBV3-1
j_call: TRBJ2-5
clone_size: many
cdr3_length: 15
d_call: NA
cdr3_nt: TGTGCCAGCAGCCAAGAAACAGCCTACCAAGAGACCCAGTACTTC
cdr3_aa: CASSQETAYQETQYF

v_call: TRBV19
j_call: TRBJ2-7
clone_size: few
cdr3_length: 13
d_call: NA
cdr3_nt: TGTGCCAGTAGTTTGGCGGGGGCCAGGGAGCAGTACTTC
cdr3_aa: CASSLAGAREQYF

v_call: TRBV6-1
j_call: TRBJ1-3
clone_size: many
cdr3_length: 14
d_call: TRBD1
cdr3_nt: TGTGCCAGCAGCACAAGGACAGGGGCAAACACCATATATTTT
cdr3_aa: CASSTRTGANTIYF

v_call: TRBV6-1
j_call: TRBJ1-2
clone_size: NA
cdr3_length: 12
d_call: NA
cdr3_nt: TGTGCCAGCAGTGAGGGGGATAATGGCTACACCTTC
cdr3_aa: CASSEGDNGYTF

v_call: TRBV6-5
j_call: TRBJ1-1
clone_size: many
cdr3_length: 13
d_call: NA
cdr3_nt: TGTGCCAGCAGTTACGAACCGGGCACAGGTGCTTTCTTT
cdr3_aa: CASSYEPGTGAFF

v_call: TRBV5-1
j_call: TRBJ2-2
clone_size: many
cdr3_length: 14
d_call: TRBD1
cdr3_nt: TGCGCCAGCAGTTCGACAGGGGACACCGGGGAGCTGTTTTTT
cdr3_aa: CASSSTGDTGELFF

v_call: TRBV12-3/TRBV12-4
j_call: TRBJ1-2
clone_size: NA
cdr3_length: 14
d_call: NA
cdr3_nt: TGTGCCAGCAGTTTATACACGACTAACTATGGCTACACCTTC
cdr3_aa: CASSLYTTNYGYTF

v_call: TRBV11-2
j_call: TRBJ2-5
clone_size: many
cdr3_length: 14
d_call: NA
cdr3_nt: TGTGCCAGCAGGGGGGGGGCAGGACTGGAGACCCAGTACTTC
cdr3_aa: CASRGGAGLETQYF